The 19 T cell receptor beta chains reported below all come from one sample, sequenced in a study of CD8 T cells in ankylosing spondylitis. What these receptors recognize is not known. TCRdb reprocessed the 5' RACE reads via MiXCR and lists one record per CDR3 protein. The sample lists approximately 500,000 distinct CDR3 sequences, over 9.5% occurring once. General study results and limits: One TCR beta motif, made up of about 8 highly homologous variants, appeared characteristic of ankylosing spondylitis blood.

Specimen: blood, either unsorted or a sorted T cell fraction (not recorded which). Source of these receptors: a male donor with ankylosing spondylitis.

The table lists this clonotype with many counts. The chain links TRBV2 to TRBJ1-4; perhaps TRBD1 as D (6 bases). The germline V gene has CDR1 SNHLY and CDR2 FYNNEI. The CDR3 totals 15 residues. Between the trimmed V and J ends, which lost 6 bases and 0 bases, there was a span of 11 bases. This CDR3 is CASSGTSATNEKLFF. In nucleotides, the CDR3 is TGTGCCAGCAGCGGGACATCGGCAACTAATGAAAAACTGTTTTTT.

This clonotype was picked up a small number of times. The chain couples TRBV6-1 to TRBJ1-3; no firm D call. V was shortened by 6 bases and J by 4 bases, with 16 bases between the two germline ends. The CDR3 is 15 residues long. Per the germline V gene, CDR1 is MNHNS and CDR2 is SASEGT. The CDR3 is CASRKLREDGNTIYF. CDR3 in DNA: TGTGCCAGCAGGAAATTAAGGGAAGACGGAAACACCATATATTTT.

In its sample, this clonotype was seen once. The chain employs TRBV10-3 and TRBJ1-2; no clear D gene. The germline V and J ends were trimmed by 0 bases and 7 bases, with 12 bases remaining between them. The CDR3 sequence is 14 residues long. CDR1 is ENHRY and CDR2 is SYGVKD in the germline V gene. The CDR3 spells CAISESAGRSGYTF. As DNA, the CDR3 is TGTGCCATCAGTGAGTCGGCGGGCCGGAGTGGCTACACCTTC.

A few counts support this clonotype. The J gene is TRBJ2-2, the V gene TRBV7-7, with D possibly being TRBD1 (5 bases). Germline loops: CDR1 SSHAT, CDR2 FNYEAQ (reference sequence). The CDR3 is made up of 15 amino acids. V was trimmed by 5 bases and J by 4 bases, leaving 14 bases between them. CDR3 residues: CASSPRVRVTGELFF. CDR3 in DNA: TGTGCCAGCAGCCCCCGAGTCAGGGTCACCGGGGAGCTGTTTTTT.

This clonotype was detected only a few times. The CDR3 is CASSMGEGEAFF. The CDR3 bases are TGTGCCAGCAGCATGGGGGAGGGTGAAGCTTTCTTT. V and J are TRBV7-9 and TRBJ1-1, with D possibly being TRBD1 (5 bases). The CDR3 is made up of 12 amino acids. Per germline, CDR1 SEHNR and CDR2 FQNEAQ (reference sequence). The V end was cut by 5 bases, the J end by 7 bases, with 11 bases between. Complete variable domain (other parts from reference TRBV7-9 and TRBJ1-1): DTGVSQNPRHKITKRGQNVTFRCDPISEHNRLYWYRQTLGQGPEFLTYFQNEAQLEKSRLLSDRFSAERPKGSFSTLEIQRTEQGDSAMYLCASSMGEGEAFFGQGTRLTVV.

The table lists this clonotype with a few counts. This CDR3 is CASSFTSGVTGTGELFF. The DNA for the CDR3 is TGTGCCAGCAGTTTTACTAGCGGGGTGACGGGCACCGGGGAGCTGTTTTTT. The chain employs TRBV28 and TRBJ2-2, with 10 bases aligning to TRBD2. This CDR3 has 17 amino acids. The J segment lost 4 bases and the V segment lost 3 bases, leaving 8 bases of the junction unmatched. CDR1 is MDHEN, CDR2 SYDVKM, per germline.

There are many counts of this clonotype. J is TRBJ2-7 and V is TRBV6-1; TRBD1 matches 9 bases. Trimming cost V 2 bases and J 3 bases; bases outside gene matches: 5. Germline assignment: CDR1 MNHNS and CDR2 SASEGT. The CDR3 runs to 15 residues. Written as DNA, the CDR3 is TGTGCCAGCAGTGAATTGTGGGACAGGGACTACGAGCAGTACTTC. Translated, it gives CASSELWDRDYEQYF.

This clonotype was found once. The chain joins TRBV20-1 to TRBJ2-7, with TRBD1 matching 8 bases. Germline trimming cut 7 bases from V and 3 bases from J; bases unmatched to any gene: 8. Germline assignment: CDR1 DFQATT and CDR2 SNEGSKA (reference sequence). This CDR3 is 13 amino acids long. The CDR3 reads CSVPGGAVYEQYF. DNA of the CDR3: TGCAGTGTTCCAGGGGGCGCAGTCTACGAGCAGTACTTC.

J is TRBJ1-5 and V is TRBV28, with D hard to call. The CDR3 has 14 amino acids. Deletions cut 5 bases from V and 6 bases from J, with 14 bases between. Germline V gives CDR1 MDHEN, CDR2 SYDVKM. CDR3 loop: CASSPTPPSQPQHF. The CDR3 DNA reads as TGTGCCAGCAGTCCGACCCCCCCCAGTCAGCCCCAGCATTTT.

This chain's CDR3 is CSASVSSGTFRDEQFF. The CDR3 DNA reads TGCAGTGCTAGTGTGTCTAGCGGGACGTTTCGGGATGAGCAGTTCTTC. The genes are TRBV20-1 and TRBJ2-1; 9 bases match TRBD2. The length of the CDR3 is 16 residues. Germline V gene lookup returns CDR1 DFQATT and CDR2 SNEGSKA (reference sequence). Germline trimming cut 3 bases from V and 8 bases from J; bases unmatched to any gene: 14.

V and J are TRBV25-1 and TRBJ1-1; D possibly corresponds to TRBD1 (6 bases). Trimming took off 2 bases at V and 4 bases at J, with 17 bases between the two ends. There are 16 residues in the CDR3. CDR1 and CDR2 (germline): MGHDK, SYGVNS. The chain's CDR3 is CASSELQGIGITEAFF. In DNA form, the CDR3 reads TGTGCCAGCAGTGAACTCCAGGGGATAGGGATCACTGAAGCTTTCTTT. Filled out from reference TRBV25-1 and TRBJ1-1, the complete variable domain reads EADIYQTPRYLVIGTGKKITLECSQTMGHDKMYWYQQDPGMELHLIHYSYGVNSTEKGDLSSESTVSRIRTEHFPLTLESARPSHTSQYLCASSELQGIGITEAFFGQGTRLTVV.

This clonotype was found a few times. The chain has TRBV25-1 and TRBJ2-1; 7 bases map to TRBD2. Germline V gene data show CDR1 as MGHDK and CDR2 as SYGVNS. V lost 4 bases, J lost 6 bases, and 15 bases stayed unmatched. The CDR3 consists of 17 residues. CDR3 in DNA: TGTGCCAGCAGTGGATCACCCCCAGGACTAGGAGTCAATGAGCAGTTCTTC. It specifies CASSGSPPGLGVNEQFF.

The rearrangement links TRBV19 to TRBJ2-6; D is perhaps TRBD1 or TRBD2 (5 bases each). Germline CDR1 is LNHDA and CDR2 is SQIVND (reference sequence). There are 15 residues in the CDR3. Trimming took 3 bases from V and 0 from J, leaving 6 bases between them. The CDR3 sequence is CASSIGTSGANVLTF. DNA for the CDR3: TGTGCCAGTAGTATTGGGACCTCTGGGGCCAACGTCCTGACTTTC.

V is TRBV5-1 and J is TRBJ2-1, with D perhaps being TRBD1 or TRBD2 (5 bases each). Germline V gene lookup returns CDR1 SGHRS and CDR2 YFSETQ. The CDR3 totals 15 residues. Trimming cost V 4 bases and J 2 bases, with 13 bases left between them. CDR3 protein: CASSPGTDTYNEQFF. The CDR3 DNA follows: TGCGCCAGCAGCCCCGGGACGGACACCTACAATGAGCAGTTCTTC. Full variable domain (missing parts from reference TRBV5-1 and TRBJ2-1): KAGVTQTPRYLIKTRGQQVTLSCSPISGHRSVSWYQQTPGQGLQFLFEYFSETQRNKGNFPGRFSGRQFSNSRSEMNVSTLELGDSALYLCASSPGTDTYNEQFFGPGTRLTVL.

This clonotype has a count of ten or more. The rearrangement links TRBV12-3 or TRBV12-4 to TRBJ2-7; perhaps TRBD2 as D (5 bases). Trimming left V 6 bases short and J 3 bases short, with 15 bases between. The CDR3 sequence is 14 residues long. The CDR3 is CASRHIDRDYEQYF. The CDR3 bases are TGTGCCAGCAGACATATTGACCGGGACTACGAGCAGTACTTC.

This clonotype has more than one count but fewer than ten. CDR3 DNA sequence: TGTGCCAGCAGTTTAAGGGGGGGTAGCGGTGGAGGAAAACTGTTTTTT. Residues: CASSLRGGSGGGKLFF. This sequence joins TRBV27 and TRBJ1-4; D possibly corresponds to TRBD1 (6 bases). V lost 2 bases and J lost 10, with 20 bases in between. Germline values: CDR1 MNHEY, CDR2 SMNVEV (reference sequence). The CDR3 is 16 residues long.

This clonotype has a count of ten or more. This chain uses TRBV20-1 with TRBJ2-2, with 8 bases matching TRBD1. This CDR3 comprises 15 residues. Unmatched junction bases numbered 12, after V lost 6 bases and J lost 6 bases. Germline values: CDR1 DFQATT, CDR2 SNEGSKA (reference sequence). In nucleotides, the CDR3 is TGCAGTGCAAACCGTAGGCAGGGGGCTGCCGGGGAGCTGTTTTTT. This gives the protein CSANRRQGAAGELFF.

The V call is TRBV20-1, the J call TRBJ1-3; 8 nucleotides align to TRBD1. The CDR3 has 14 residues. Germline assignment: CDR1 DFQATT and CDR2 SNEGSKA (reference sequence). V was pared by 0 bases and J by 7 bases, with 5 bases of the junction left unmatched. CDR3 protein: CSARDYRQGNTIYF. The CDR3 DNA follows: TGCAGTGCTAGAGACTACCGACAGGGGAACACCATATATTTT.

This rearrangement joins TRBV6-2 or TRBV6-3 to TRBJ1-5; D may be TRBD1 (6 bases). CDR3 size: 15 residues. Looked up from germline, CDR1 is MNHEY and CDR2 is SVGEGT. Trimming left V 5 bases short and J 3 bases short, with 14 bases between. CDR3 in DNA: TGTGCCAGCAGTCAGACAGGACCCGCCAATCAGCCCCAGCATTTT. Encoded protein: CASSQTGPANQPQHF.